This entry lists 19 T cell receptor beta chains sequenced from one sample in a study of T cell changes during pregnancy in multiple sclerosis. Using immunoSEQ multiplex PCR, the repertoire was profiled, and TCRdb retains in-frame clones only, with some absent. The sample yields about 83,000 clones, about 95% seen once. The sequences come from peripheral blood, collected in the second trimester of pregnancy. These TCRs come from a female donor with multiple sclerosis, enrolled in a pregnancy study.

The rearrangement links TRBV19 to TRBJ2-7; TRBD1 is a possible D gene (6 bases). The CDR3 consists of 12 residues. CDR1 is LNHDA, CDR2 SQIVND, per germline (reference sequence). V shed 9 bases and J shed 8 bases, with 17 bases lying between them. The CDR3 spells CASRDTSLKQYF. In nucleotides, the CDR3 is TGTGCCAGCCGGGACACATCTTTAAAGCAGTACTTC.

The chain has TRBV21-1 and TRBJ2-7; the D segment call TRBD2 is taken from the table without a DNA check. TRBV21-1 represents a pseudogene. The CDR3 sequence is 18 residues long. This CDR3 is CASSKLASDGLWGYEQYF. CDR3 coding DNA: TGTGCCAGCAGCAAGCTGGCTAGCGACGGGCTATGGGGCTACGAGCAGTACTTC.

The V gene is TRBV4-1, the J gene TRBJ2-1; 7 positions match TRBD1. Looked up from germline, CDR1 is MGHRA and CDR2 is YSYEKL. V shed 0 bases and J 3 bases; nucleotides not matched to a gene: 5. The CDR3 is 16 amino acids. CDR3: CASSQEGDRNYNEQFF. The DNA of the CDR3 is TGCGCCAGCAGCCAAGAAGGGGACAGAAACTACAATGAGCAGTTCTTC.

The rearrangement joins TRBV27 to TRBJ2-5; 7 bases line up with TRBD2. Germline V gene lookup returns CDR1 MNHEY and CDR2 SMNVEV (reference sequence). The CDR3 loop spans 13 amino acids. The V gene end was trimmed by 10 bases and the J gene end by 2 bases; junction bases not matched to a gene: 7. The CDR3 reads CATRGREQETQYF. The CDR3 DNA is TGTGCCACCCGGGGGAGGGAACAAGAGACCCAGTACTTC.

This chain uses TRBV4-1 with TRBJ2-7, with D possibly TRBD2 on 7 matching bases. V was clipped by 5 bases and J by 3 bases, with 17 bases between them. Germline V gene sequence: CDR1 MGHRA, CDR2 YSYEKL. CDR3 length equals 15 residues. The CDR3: CASSSSPGGNYEQYF. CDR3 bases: TGCGCCAGCAGCTCCTCACCGGGGGGCAACTACGAGCAGTACTTC.

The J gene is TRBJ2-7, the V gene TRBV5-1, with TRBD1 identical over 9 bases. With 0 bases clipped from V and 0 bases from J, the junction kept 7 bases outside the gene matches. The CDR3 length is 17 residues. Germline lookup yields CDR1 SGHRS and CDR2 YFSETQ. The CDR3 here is CASSLGGRDRASYEQYF. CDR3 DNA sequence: TGCGCCAGCAGCTTGGGGGGGAGGGACAGGGCCTCCTACGAGCAGTACTTC.

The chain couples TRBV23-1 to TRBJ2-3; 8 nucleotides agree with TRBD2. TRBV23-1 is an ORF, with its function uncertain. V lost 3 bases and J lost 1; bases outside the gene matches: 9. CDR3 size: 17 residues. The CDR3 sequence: CASSHTRTSSGTDTQYF. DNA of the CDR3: TGCGCCAGCAGTCACACCAGGACTAGCTCGGGCACAGATACGCAGTATTTT.

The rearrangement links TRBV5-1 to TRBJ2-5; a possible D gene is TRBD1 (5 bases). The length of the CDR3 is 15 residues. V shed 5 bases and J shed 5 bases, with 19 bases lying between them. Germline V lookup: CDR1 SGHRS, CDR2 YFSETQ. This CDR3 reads CASSPSRGAGETQYF. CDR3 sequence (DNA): TGCGCCAGCAGTCCTTCCCGTGGGGCCGGGGAGACCCAGTACTTC. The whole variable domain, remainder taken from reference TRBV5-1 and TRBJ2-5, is KAGVTQTPRYLIKTRGQQVTLSCSPISGHRSVSWYQQTPGQGLQFLFEYFSETQRNKGNFPGRFSGRQFSNSRSEMNVSTLELGDSALYLCASSPSRGAGETQYFGPGTRLLVL.

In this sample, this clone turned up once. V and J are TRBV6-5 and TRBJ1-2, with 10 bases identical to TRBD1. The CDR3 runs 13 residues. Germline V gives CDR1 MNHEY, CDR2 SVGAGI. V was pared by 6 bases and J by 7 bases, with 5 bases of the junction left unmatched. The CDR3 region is CASRTGGTGGYTF. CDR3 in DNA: TGTGCCAGCAGGACAGGGGGCACGGGTGGCTACACCTTC.

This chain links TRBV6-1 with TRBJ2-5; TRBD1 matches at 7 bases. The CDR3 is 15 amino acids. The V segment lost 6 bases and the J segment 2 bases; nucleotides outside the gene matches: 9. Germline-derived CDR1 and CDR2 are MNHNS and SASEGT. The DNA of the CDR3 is TGTGCCAGCAGACCGGGACAGTCTCTTCAAGAGACCCAGTACTTC. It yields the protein CASRPGQSLQETQYF.

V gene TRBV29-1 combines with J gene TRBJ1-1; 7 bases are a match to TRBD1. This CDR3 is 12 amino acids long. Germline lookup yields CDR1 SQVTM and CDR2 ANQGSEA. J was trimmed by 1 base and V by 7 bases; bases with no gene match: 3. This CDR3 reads CSARQGNTEAFF. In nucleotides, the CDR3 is TGCAGCGCACGACAGGGGAACACTGAAGCTTTCTTT.

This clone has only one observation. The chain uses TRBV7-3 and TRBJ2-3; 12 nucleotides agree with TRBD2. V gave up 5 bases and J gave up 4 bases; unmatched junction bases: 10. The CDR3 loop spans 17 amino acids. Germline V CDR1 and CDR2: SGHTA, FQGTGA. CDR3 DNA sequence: TGTGCCAGCAGCCCTGACCAGACTAGCGGGAGTGCAGATACGCAGTATTTT. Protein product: CASSPDQTSGSADTQYF.

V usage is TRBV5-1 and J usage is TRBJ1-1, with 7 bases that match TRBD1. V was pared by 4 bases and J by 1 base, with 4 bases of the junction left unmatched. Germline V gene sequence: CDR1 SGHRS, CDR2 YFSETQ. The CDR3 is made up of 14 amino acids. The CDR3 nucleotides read TGCGCCAGCAGCCAGGGACAGAAGAACACTGAAGCTTTCTTT. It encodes CASSQGQKNTEAFF.

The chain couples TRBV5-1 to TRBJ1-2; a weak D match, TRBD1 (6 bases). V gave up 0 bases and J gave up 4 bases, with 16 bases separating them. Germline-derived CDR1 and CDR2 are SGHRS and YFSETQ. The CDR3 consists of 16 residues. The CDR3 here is CASSLGNREQAYGYTF. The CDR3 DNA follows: TGCGCCAGCAGCTTGGGTAACAGGGAACAAGCCTATGGCTACACCTTC.

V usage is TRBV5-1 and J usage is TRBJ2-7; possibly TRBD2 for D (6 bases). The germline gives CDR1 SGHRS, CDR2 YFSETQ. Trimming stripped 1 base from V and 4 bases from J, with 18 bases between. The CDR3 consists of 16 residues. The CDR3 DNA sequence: TGCGCCAGCAGCTTGACTCTGGCGGGGAGCAGGTACGAGCAGTACTTC. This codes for CASSLTLAGSRYEQYF.

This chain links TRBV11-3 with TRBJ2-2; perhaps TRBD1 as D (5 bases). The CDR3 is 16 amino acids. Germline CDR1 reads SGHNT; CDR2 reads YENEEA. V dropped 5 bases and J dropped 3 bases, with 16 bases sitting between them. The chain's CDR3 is CASSPQGGPYTGELFF. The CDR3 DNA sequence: TGTGCCAGCAGCCCCCAGGGTGGTCCGTACACCGGGGAGCTGTTTTTT.

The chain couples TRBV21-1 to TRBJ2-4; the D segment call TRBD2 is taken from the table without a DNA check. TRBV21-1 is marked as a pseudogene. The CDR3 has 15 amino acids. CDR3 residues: CASSKRPTEGNIQYF. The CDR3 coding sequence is TGTGCCAGCAGCAAACGACCCACAGAGGGAAACATTCAGTACTTC.

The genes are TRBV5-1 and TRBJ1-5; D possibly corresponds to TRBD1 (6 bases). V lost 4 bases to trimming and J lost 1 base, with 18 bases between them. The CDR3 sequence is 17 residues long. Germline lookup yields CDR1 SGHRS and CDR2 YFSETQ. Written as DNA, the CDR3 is TGCGCCAGCAGCACCTACCCTACCACAGGGAGCAATCAGCCCCAGCATTTT. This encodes CASSTYPTTGSNQPQHF.

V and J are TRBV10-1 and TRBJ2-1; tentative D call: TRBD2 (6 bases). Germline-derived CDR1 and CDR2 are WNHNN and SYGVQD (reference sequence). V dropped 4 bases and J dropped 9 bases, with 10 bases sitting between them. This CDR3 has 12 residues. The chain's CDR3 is CASSGLGIEQFF. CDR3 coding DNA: TGCGCCAGCAGTGGACTAGGGATTGAGCAGTTCTTC.